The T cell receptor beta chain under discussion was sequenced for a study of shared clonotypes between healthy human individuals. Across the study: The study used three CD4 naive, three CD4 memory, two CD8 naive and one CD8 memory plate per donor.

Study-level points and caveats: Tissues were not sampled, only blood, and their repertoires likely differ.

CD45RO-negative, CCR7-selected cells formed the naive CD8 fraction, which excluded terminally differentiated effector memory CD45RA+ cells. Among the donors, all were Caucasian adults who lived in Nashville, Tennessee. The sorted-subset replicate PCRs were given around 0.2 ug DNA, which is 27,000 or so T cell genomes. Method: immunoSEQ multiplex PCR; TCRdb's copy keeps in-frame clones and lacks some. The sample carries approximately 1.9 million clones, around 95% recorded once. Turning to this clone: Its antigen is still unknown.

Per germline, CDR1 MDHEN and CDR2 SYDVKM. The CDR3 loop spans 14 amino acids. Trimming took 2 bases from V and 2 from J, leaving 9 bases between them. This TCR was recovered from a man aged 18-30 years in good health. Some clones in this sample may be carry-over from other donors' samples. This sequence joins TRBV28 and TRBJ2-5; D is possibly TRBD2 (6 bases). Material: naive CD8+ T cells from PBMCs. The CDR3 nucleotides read TGTGCCAGCAGTTTAGTCGGGGGACAAGAGACCCAGTACTTC. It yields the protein CASSLVGGQETQYF.